What follows are 20 T cell receptor beta chains derived from one specimen sequenced in a study of siplizumab effects on memory and regulatory T cells. Which antigens these TCRs recognize remains unknown. The mixed lymphocyte reaction cells were grown together in coculture at 37°C for approximately six days. Here immunoSEQ multiplex PCR was the method, and the copy in TCRdb shows in-frame clones only, minus some. This table holds almost 15,000 clones, approximately 45% found once. The sequenced material came from CFSE-low (dividing) CD4+ T cells sorted from an allogeneic mixed lymphocyte reaction. These receptor sequences come from a human donor in good health; the cells came from an allogeneic mixed lymphocyte reaction. Some clones in this sample may be carry-over from other donors' samples.

This clone has just a few counts. The V and J genes are TRBV29-1 and TRBJ1-2, with TRBD1 as a possible D gene (6 bases). This CDR3 region has 12 residues. V shed 6 bases and J shed 5 bases, with 13 bases lying between them. Germline CDR1 is SQVTM and CDR2 is ANQGSEA. The CDR3 sequence: CSVQGREYGYTF. The CDR3 DNA reads TGCAGCGTCCAGGGGAGGGAGTATGGCTACACCTTC. The complete variable domain, with remaining parts taken from reference TRBV29-1 and TRBJ1-2, reads SAVISQKPSRDICQRGTSLTIQCQVDSQVTMMFWYRQQPGQSLTLIATANQGSEATYESGFVIDKFPISRPNLTFSTLTVSNMSPEDSSIYLCSVQGREYGYTFGSGTRLTVV.

This clone appeared a few times. The chain combines TRBV7-8 with TRBJ2-5, with 10 positions matching TRBD1. The germline V gene encodes CDR1 SGHVS and CDR2 FQNEAQ. The CDR3 length is 15 residues. V was pared by 5 bases and J by 5 bases, with 8 bases of the junction left unmatched. The CDR3 sequence is CASSATGTGEETQYF. CDR3 sequence (DNA): TGTGCCAGCAGCGCCACCGGGACAGGGGAGGAGACCCAGTACTTC.

This clone showed up just a few times. The chain couples TRBV6-5 to TRBJ2-7, with D unresolved. This CDR3 region has 12 residues. Germline V gene lookup returns CDR1 MNHEY and CDR2 SVGAGI. Trimming removed 6 bases at V and 2 bases at J, with 8 bases between. Written as DNA, the CDR3 is TGTGCCAGCAGACACAACCCCTACGAGCAGTACTTC. Its protein is CASRHNPYEQYF.

As to this clone: Possible read error: a much larger clone is one base away. Other DNA variants within this sample encode the same CDR3. This rearrangement joins TRBV6-5 to TRBJ1-1; no clear D gene. The V gene's germline CDR1 is MNHEY and CDR2 SVGAGI. V was shortened by 2 bases and J by 4 bases, with 8 bases between the two germline ends. CDR3 size: 13 residues. The CDR3 sequence is CASSYRVGTEAFF. As DNA, the CDR3 is TGTGCCAGCAGTTACAGGGTAGGCACTGAAGCTTTCTTT.

Only a few counts were recorded for this clone. V usage is TRBV25-1 and J usage is TRBJ1-1; a weak D match, TRBD1 (5 bases). This CDR3 spans 15 amino acids. V was pared by 6 bases and J by 2 bases, with 16 bases between. Germline lookup yields CDR1 MGHDK and CDR2 SYGVNS. The CDR3 protein is CASRAGTKSNTEAFF. The CDR3 DNA follows: TGTGCCAGCAGAGCCGGGACGAAATCAAACACTGAAGCTTTCTTT.

Notes on this clone: At one boundary the junction diverges from the germline segment, which might be a read error. The CDR3 is CSVDEDRGHFEHRGAVF. The CDR3 DNA reads TGCAGCGTTGATGAAGACAGGGGGCATTTCGAACACCGGGGAGCTGTTTTT. V usage is TRBV29-1 and J usage is TRBJ2-2; TRBD1 aligns across 10 bases. In germline, CDR1 is SQVTM, CDR2 ANQGSEA. This CDR3 is built from 17 residues.

This chain uses TRBV5-1 with TRBJ1-2, with D unclear. The germline V gene has CDR1 SGHRS and CDR2 YFSETQ. The V end was cut by 4 bases, the J end by 4 bases, with 8 bases between. There are 12 residues in the CDR3. CDR3 sequence reads: CASSPDRYGYTF. CDR3 DNA sequence: TGCGCCAGCAGCCCCGACCGCTATGGCTACACCTTC. The full variable domain, with the rest looked up from reference TRBV5-1 and TRBJ1-2, is KAGVTQTPRYLIKTRGQQVTLSCSPISGHRSVSWYQQTPGQGLQFLFEYFSETQRNKGNFPGRFSGRQFSNSRSEMNVSTLELGDSALYLCASSPDRYGYTFGSGTRLTVV.

By sample fraction, this clone is medium-sized. The V and J genes are TRBV28 and TRBJ2-7, with unresolved D. In germline, CDR1 is MDHEN, CDR2 SYDVKM. The CDR3 spans 13 residues. With 6 bases removed from V and 0 bases from J, the gap between germline ends came to 9 bases. CDR3 nucleotides: TGTGCCAGCAGACTCGCAGGCTCCTACGAGCAGTACTTC. It translates to CASRLAGSYEQYF.

By share, this clone counts as medium-sized (0.01 to 0.1%). The chain couples TRBV19 to TRBJ2-7, with 8 bases identical to TRBD2. The CDR3 loop spans 15 amino acids. Per germline, CDR1 LNHDA and CDR2 SQIVND (reference sequence). With V trimmed by 5 bases and J by 0 bases, 6 bases remained unmatched. The CDR3 DNA is TGTGCCAGTAGTTCATTCAGCGGGAGCTCCTACGAGCAGTACTTC. This codes for CASSSFSGSSYEQYF.

This clone was recorded once. The V gene is TRBV6-5, the J gene TRBJ2-7; possibly TRBD2 for D (6 bases). Germline CDR1 reads MNHEY; CDR2 reads SVGAGI. V lost 0 bases and J lost 5, with 8 bases in between. This CDR3 is 13 amino acids long. CDR3 in DNA: TGTGCCAGCAGTTACTCCGCGGGGAACGAGCAGTACTTC. This codes for CASSYSAGNEQYF.

In its sample, this clone is medium-sized (0.01 to 0.1%). The rearrangement links TRBV28 to TRBJ2-3; D call uncertain. The V end was cut by 4 bases, the J end by 2 bases, with 4 bases between. This CDR3 region has 12 residues. The V gene's germline CDR1 is MDHEN and CDR2 SYDVKM. This chain's CDR3 is CASSSYTDTQYF. In DNA form, the CDR3 reads TGTGCCAGCAGTTCCTACACAGATACGCAGTATTTT.

J is TRBJ2-7 and V is TRBV7-9; weak D call: TRBD2 (7 bases). This CDR3 has 14 residues. CDR1 SEHNR and CDR2 FQNEAQ come from the germline V gene (reference sequence). The V end was cut by 3 bases, the J end by 5 bases, with 14 bases between. The CDR3, as DNA: TGTGCCAGCAGCTTCGGACGGGGGGCGGACGAGCAGTACTTC. This translates into CASSFGRGADEQYF.

The CDR3 nucleotides read TGTGCCAGCAGTTTACAGGGAAGCAATCAGCCCCAGCATTTT. It specifies CASSLQGSNQPQHF. The J gene is TRBJ1-5, the V gene TRBV27; D may be TRBD1 (5 bases). The CDR3 spans 14 residues. The germline V and J ends were trimmed by 2 bases and 1 base, with 6 bases remaining between them. From germline, CDR1 is MNHEY and CDR2 SMNVEV (reference sequence).

The rearrangement uses TRBV6-5 and TRBJ1-1; the D gene is possibly TRBD1 (5 bases). The CDR3 totals 13 residues. CDR1 and CDR2 from the germline V gene are MNHEY and SVGAGI. V was trimmed by 5 bases and J by 7 bases, leaving 14 bases between them. This CDR3 reads CASSILGPGEAFF. The CDR3 DNA reads TGTGCCAGCAGTATATTGGGGCCTGGTGAAGCTTTCTTT.

A single count supports this clone. The gene calls are TRBV5-1 and TRBJ2-7, with D unclear. The ends were cut back, 0 bases at V and 9 bases at J, with 10 bases in the middle. CDR3 size: 12 residues. From germline, CDR1 is SGHRS and CDR2 YFSETQ. As DNA, the CDR3 is TGCGCCAGCAGCTTGGAGGGTCTGGGGCAGTACTTC. Translated, it gives CASSLEGLGQYF.

This clone showed up just once. The V and J genes are TRBV28 and TRBJ1-2; 8 bases map to TRBD1. The CDR3 spans 14 residues. The trim removed 6 bases at V and 1 base at J, leaving 4 bases unmatched. Germline assignment: CDR1 MDHEN and CDR2 SYDVKM. The CDR3 DNA follows: TGTGCCAGCAGGGGACAGGACTATAACTATGGCTACACCTTC. Its translation is CASRGQDYNYGYTF.

The chain uses TRBV7-9 and TRBJ2-4, with a possible D match to TRBD2 (5 bases). Trimming took off 5 bases at V and 9 bases at J, with 14 bases between the two ends. The CDR3 sequence is 13 residues long. Germline CDR1 and CDR2: SEHNR and FQNEAQ (reference sequence). The chain's CDR3 is CASSPDYLFIQYF. CDR3 nucleotide sequence: TGTGCCAGCAGCCCCGACTACCTATTCATTCAGTACTTC.

V and J are TRBV7-9 and TRBJ2-3; D might be TRBD2 (6 bases). V was shortened by 5 bases and J by 1 base, with 19 bases between the two germline ends. This CDR3 is built from 17 residues. CDR1 and CDR2 (germline): SEHNR, FQNEAQ (reference sequence). CDR3 sequence: CASSPRTRGLGTDTQYF. The CDR3 nucleotides read TGTGCCAGCAGCCCAAGGACTCGGGGGTTAGGCACAGATACGCAGTATTTT. The variable domain in full, with the rest retrieved from reference TRBV7-9 and TRBJ2-3, is DTGVSQNPRHKITKRGQNVTFRCDPISEHNRLYWYRQTLGQGPEFLTYFQNEAQLEKSRLLSDRFSAERPKGSFSTLEIQRTEQGDSAMYLCASSPRTRGLGTDTQYFGPGTRLTVL.

The J gene is TRBJ2-3, the V gene TRBV15; 7 bases match TRBD2. The J segment lost 3 bases and the V segment lost 1 base, leaving 4 bases of the junction unmatched. The CDR3 totals 15 residues. Germline lookup yields CDR1 LNHNV and CDR2 YYDKDF (reference sequence). As DNA, the CDR3 is TGTGCCACCAGCAGAGGGGGGGGGAGGACAGATACGCAGTATTTT. Its translation is CATSRGGGRTDTQYF.

The chain employs TRBV6-5 and TRBJ2-5; 14 bases map to TRBD2. Germline V CDR1 and CDR2: MNHEY, SVGAGI. Unmatched junction bases numbered 10, after V lost 7 bases and J lost 9 bases. The CDR3 extends over 15 amino acids. The CDR3 loop is CASTPAGLAGAAQYF. In DNA form, the CDR3 reads TGTGCCAGCACCCCCGCGGGACTAGCGGGAGCGGCCCAGTACTTC.